This T cell receptor (beta chain) was identified during a study of T cells in Graves' hyperthyroidism and ophthalmopathy. This clonotype was detected ten times or more. Trimming at V came to 5 bases and at J to 2 bases, leaving 1 base not matched to a gene. The CDR3 is 12 amino acids. Germline V CDR1 and CDR2: DFQATT, SNEGSKA (reference sequence). TCR beta CDR3 region amplification was performed from RNA transcripts. Primed by the HTBI set, a first-round RT-PCR was run on the TCR CDR3. TCRdb reprocessed the multiplex PCR reads via MiXCR and lists one record per CDR3 protein. The data contain about 600,000 distinct CDR3 sequences, 13% to 15% of them seen just once; the ten biggest clones take up 7.1%.

Sequencing was performed on blood. The gene calls are TRBV20-1 and TRBJ2-5, with 8 bases identical to TRBD2. This receptor was obtained from a woman aged 18-29 years with Graves' ophthalmopathy. CDR3 region: CSARGGQETQYF. As DNA, the CDR3 is TGCAGTGCTCGCGGGGGGCAAGAGACCCAGTACTTC.